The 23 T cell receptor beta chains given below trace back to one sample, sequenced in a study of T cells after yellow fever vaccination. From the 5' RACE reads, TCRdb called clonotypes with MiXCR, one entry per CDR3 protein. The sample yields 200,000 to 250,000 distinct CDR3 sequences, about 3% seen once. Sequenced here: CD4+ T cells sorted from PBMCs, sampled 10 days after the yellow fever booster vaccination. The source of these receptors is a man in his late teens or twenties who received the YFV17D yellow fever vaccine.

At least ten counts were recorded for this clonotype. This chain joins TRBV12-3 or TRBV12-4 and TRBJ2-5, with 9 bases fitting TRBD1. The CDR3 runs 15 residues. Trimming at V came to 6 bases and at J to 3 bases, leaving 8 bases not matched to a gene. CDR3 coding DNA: TGTGCCAGCAGCCCGACCCGGGACAGGGAAGAGACCCAGTACTTC. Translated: CASSPTRDREETQYF.

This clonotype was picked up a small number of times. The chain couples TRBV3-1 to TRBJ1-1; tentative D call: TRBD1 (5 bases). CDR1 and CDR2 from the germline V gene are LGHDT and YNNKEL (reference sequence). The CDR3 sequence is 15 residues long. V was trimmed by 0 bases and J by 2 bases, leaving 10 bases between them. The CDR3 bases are TGTGCCAGCAGCCAAGATCGGGGGAGAAACACTGAAGCTTTCTTT. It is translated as CASSQDRGRNTEAFF. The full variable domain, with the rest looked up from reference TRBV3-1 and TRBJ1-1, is DTAVSQTPKYLVTQMGNDKSIKCEQNLGHDTMYWYKQDSKKFLKIMFSYNNKELIINETVPNRFSPKSPDKAHLNLHINSLELGDSAVYFCASSQDRGRNTEAFFGQGTRLTVV.

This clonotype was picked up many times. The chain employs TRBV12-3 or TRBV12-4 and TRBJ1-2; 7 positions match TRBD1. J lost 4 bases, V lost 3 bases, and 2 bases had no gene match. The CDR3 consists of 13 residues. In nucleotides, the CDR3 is TGTGCCAGCAGTTTCCGGGACAGCTATGGCTACACCTTC. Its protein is CASSFRDSYGYTF.

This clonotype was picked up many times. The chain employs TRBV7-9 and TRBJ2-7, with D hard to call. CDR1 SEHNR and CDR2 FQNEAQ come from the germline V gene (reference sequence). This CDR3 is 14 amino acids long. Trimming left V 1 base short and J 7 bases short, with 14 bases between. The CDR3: CASSLDTGEMEQYV. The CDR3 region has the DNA TGTGCCAGCAGCTTAGATACGGGCGAGATGGAGCAGTACGTC.

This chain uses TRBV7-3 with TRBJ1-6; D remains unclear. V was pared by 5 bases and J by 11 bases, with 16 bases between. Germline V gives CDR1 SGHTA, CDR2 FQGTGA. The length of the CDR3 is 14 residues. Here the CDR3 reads CASSPTGYGAPLHF. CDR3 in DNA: TGTGCCAGCAGCCCTACGGGATACGGGGCACCCCTCCACTTT.

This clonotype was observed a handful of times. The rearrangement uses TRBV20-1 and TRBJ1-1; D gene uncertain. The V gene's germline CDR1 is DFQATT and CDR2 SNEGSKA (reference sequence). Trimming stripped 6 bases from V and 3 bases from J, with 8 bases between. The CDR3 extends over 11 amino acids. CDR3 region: CSAIGDTEAFF. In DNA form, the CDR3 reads TGCAGTGCCATTGGGGACACTGAAGCTTTCTTT.

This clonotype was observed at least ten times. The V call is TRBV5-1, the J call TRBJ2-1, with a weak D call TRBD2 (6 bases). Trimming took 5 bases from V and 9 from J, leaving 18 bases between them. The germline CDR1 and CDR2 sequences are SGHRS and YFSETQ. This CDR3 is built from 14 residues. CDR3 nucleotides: TGCGCCAGCAGGCTTATACCCGACGGGGGTGAGCAGTTCTTC. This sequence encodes CASRLIPDGGEQFF.

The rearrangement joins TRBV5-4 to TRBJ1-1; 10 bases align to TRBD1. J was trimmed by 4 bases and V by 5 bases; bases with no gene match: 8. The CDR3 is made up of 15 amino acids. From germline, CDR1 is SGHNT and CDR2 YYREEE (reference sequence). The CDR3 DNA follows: TGTGCCAGCAGTAACTTAGGGACAGGGGCCACTGAAGCTTTCTTT. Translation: CASSNLGTGATEAFF.

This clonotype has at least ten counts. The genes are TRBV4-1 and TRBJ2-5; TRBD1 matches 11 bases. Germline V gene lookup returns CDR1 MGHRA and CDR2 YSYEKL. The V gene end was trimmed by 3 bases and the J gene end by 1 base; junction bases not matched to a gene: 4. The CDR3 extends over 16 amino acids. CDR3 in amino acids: CASSQFGTGGQETQYF. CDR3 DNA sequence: TGCGCCAGCAGCCAGTTCGGGACAGGGGGCCAAGAGACCCAGTACTTC.

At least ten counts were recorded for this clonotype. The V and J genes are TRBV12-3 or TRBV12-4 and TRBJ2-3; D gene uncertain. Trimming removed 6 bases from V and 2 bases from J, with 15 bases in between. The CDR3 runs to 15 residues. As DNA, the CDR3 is TGTGCCAGCAGCCCCCCGGATCCCCACACAGATACGCAGTATTTT. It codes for CASSPPDPHTDTQYF.

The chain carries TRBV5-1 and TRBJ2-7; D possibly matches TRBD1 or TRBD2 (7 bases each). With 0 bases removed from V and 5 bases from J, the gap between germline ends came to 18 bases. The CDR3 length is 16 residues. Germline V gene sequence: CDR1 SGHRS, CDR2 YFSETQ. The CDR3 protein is CASSLAGRGPGHEQYF. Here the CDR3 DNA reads TGCGCCAGCAGCTTGGCGGGGAGGGGGCCGGGCCACGAGCAGTACTTC.

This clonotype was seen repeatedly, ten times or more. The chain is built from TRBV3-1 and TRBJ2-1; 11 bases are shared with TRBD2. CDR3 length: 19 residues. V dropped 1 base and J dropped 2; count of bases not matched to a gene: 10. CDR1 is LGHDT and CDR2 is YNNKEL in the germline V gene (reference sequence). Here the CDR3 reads CASSQATSGARAPYNEQFF. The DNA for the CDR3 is TGTGCCAGCAGCCAAGCGACTAGCGGGGCGCGGGCCCCCTACAATGAGCAGTTCTTC.

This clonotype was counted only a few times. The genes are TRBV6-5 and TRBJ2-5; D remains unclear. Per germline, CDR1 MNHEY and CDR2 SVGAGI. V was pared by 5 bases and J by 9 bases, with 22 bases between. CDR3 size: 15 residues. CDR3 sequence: CASSQSGQIKRPQYF. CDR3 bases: TGTGCCAGCAGTCAGAGTGGGCAAATCAAGAGACCCCAGTACTTC.

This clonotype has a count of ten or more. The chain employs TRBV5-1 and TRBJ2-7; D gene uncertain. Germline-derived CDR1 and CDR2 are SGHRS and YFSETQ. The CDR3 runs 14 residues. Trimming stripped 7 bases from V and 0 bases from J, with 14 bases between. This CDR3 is CASGDIGGSYEQYF. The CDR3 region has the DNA TGCGCCAGCGGGGATATTGGTGGCTCCTACGAGCAGTACTTC.

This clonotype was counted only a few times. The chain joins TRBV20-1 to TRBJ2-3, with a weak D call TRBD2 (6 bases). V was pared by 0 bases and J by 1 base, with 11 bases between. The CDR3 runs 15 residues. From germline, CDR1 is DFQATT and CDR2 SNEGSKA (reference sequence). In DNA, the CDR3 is TGCAGTGCTAGAGATCGCCGACTAGGCACAGATACGCAGTATTTT. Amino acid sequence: CSARDRRLGTDTQYF.

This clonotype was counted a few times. The CDR3, as DNA: TGTGCCAGCAACGGGCCCGGGTACGACGAGCAGTACGTC. Amino acid sequence: CASNGPGYDEQYV. The chain couples TRBV6-2 or TRBV6-3 to TRBJ2-7; D remains ambiguous. The CDR3 runs 13 residues. V was shortened by 7 bases and J by 5 bases, with 15 bases between the two germline ends. CDR1 is MNHEY, CDR2 SVGEGT, per germline.

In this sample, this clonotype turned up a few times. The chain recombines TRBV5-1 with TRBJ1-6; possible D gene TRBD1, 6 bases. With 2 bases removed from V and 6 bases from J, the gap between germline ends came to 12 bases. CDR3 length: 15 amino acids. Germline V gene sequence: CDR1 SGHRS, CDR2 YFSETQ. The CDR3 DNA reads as TGCGCCAGCAGCTTTAGGGAACAGGGTAATTCACCCCTCCACTTT. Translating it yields CASSFREQGNSPLHF.

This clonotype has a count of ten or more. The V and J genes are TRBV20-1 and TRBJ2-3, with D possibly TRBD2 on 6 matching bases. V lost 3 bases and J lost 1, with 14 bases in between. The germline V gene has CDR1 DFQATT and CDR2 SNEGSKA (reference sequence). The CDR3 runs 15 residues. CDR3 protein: CSASRGAGRTDTQYF. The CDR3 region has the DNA TGCAGTGCTAGTAGGGGAGCGGGCCGCACAGATACGCAGTATTTT.

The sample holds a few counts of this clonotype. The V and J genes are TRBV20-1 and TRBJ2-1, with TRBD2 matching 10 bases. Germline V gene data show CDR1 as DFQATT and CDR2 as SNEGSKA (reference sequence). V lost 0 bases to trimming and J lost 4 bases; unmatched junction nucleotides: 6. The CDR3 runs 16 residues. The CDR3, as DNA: TGCAGTGCTAGAGATCCTTTAGCGGGGGGTTACAATGAGCAGTTCTTC. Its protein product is CSARDPLAGGYNEQFF.

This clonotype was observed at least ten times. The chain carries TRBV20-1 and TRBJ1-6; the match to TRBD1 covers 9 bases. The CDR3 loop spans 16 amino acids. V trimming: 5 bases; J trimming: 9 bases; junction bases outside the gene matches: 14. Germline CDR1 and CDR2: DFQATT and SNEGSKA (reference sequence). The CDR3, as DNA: TGCAGTGCTGAGGGGGACAGGGCCCCGTCCGGTTCACCCCTCCACTTT. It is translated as CSAEGDRAPSGSPLHF.

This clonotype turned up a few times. As DNA, the CDR3 is TGTGCCAGCTCACCCCTAGCGGGGCCCCGCACAGATACGCAGTATTTT. This codes for CASSPLAGPRTDTQYF. This chain joins TRBV18 and TRBJ2-3, with TRBD2 matching 9 bases. Germline assignment: CDR1 KGHSH and CDR2 LQKENI. CDR3 length equals 16 residues. Trimming removed 3 bases from V and 1 base from J; junction bases left unmatched: 5.

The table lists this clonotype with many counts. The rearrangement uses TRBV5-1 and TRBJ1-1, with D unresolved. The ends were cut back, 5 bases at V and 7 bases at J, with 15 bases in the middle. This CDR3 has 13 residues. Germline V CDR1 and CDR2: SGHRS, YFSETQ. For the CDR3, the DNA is TGCGCCAGCAGAGAGAGTGAAGATGGTGAAGCTTTCTTT. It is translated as CASRESEDGEAFF.

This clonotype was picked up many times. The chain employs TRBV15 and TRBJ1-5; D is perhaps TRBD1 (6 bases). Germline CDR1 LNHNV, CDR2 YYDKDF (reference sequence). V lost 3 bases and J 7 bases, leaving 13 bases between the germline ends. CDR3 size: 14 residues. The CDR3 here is CATSRGAGGQPQHF. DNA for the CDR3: TGTGCCACCAGCAGGGGGGCTGGGGGCCAGCCCCAGCATTTT.